This T cell receptor (beta chain) was recorded in a study of shared clonotypes between healthy human individuals. Overall study: Contributing individuals were a couple of females and a few males aged 18 to 49.

The CDR3 spans 16 residues. The V gene's germline CDR1 is SGHRS and CDR2 YFSETQ. The V end lost 2 bases, the J end lost 6 bases, and 18 bases lay between the germline ends. Measured with immunoSEQ multiplex PCR; TCRdb has only the in-frame clones, and not every one. This sample has more than 1,200,000 clones, with around 98.5% found just once. This receptor was identified in a man under 40 in good health. The rearrangement links TRBV5-1 to TRBJ2-1, with D possibly matching TRBD2 (5 bases). Sequenced: naive CD4+ T cells sorted from blood. Regarding subset: CD45RA+ positively selected. CDR3 coding DNA: TGCGCCAGCAGCTTCCCAGGTTCTACCGGAGGCAATGAGCAGTTCTTC. Translated, it gives CASSFPGSTGGNEQFF.